What follows are 28 T cell receptor beta chains derived from one specimen sequenced in a study of CD39 and CD103 CD8 tumor-infiltrating T cells. The table came from immunoSEQ multiplex PCR; TCRdb's copy has only in-frame clones and leaves some out. The table shows under 5,000 clones, with roughly 70% occurring only once. Sequences were obtained from CD8+ T cells sorted from blood. Subset reported: total memory CD8 T cells (CD45RA-CCR7+/-) from blood or uninvolved lymph node. The receptors here all came from a human donor with head and neck squamous cell carcinoma.

The rearrangement links TRBV15 to TRBJ2-1; the match to TRBD2 covers 11 bases. The CDR3 length is 16 residues. Looked up from germline, CDR1 is LNHNV and CDR2 is YYDKDF (reference sequence). Trimming took 5 bases from V and 0 from J; bases not matched to a gene: 3. The DNA of the CDR3 is TGTGCCACCAGCCTTAGCGGGGGGGACTCCTACAATGAGCAGTTCTTC. Protein: CATSLSGGDSYNEQFF.

This clone has only one observation. This chain uses TRBV10-3 with TRBJ2-1, with TRBD2 matching over 9 bases. The V gene's germline CDR1 is ENHRY and CDR2 SYGVKD. This CDR3 has 17 residues. J gave up 5 bases and V 0 bases, and 8 bases lay outside the gene matches. CDR3: CAISESRASGDNNEQFF. CDR3 nucleotides: TGTGCCATCAGTGAGTCGAGAGCTAGCGGGGACAACAATGAGCAGTTCTTC.

The chain carries TRBV6-1 and TRBJ2-3; a possible D gene is TRBD2 (6 bases). The CDR3 has 16 residues. The germline gives CDR1 MNHNS, CDR2 SASEGT. V lost 0 bases to trimming and J lost 1 base, with 11 bases between them. The CDR3 spells CASSEATGGGTDTQYF. In nucleotides, the CDR3 is TGTGCCAGCAGTGAAGCAACCGGGGGAGGCACAGATACGCAGTATTTT.

This chain joins TRBV9 and TRBJ2-5; D is possibly TRBD2 (5 bases). Gene TRBJ2-7 matches the end of the DNA better, so the J call may be wrong. This CDR3 has 14 residues. Germline-derived CDR1 and CDR2 are SGDLS and YYNGEE. This CDR3 reads CASSPRGEVYEQYF. In DNA form, the CDR3 reads TGTGCCAGCAGCCCCCGGGGAGAAGTCTACGAGCAGTACTTC.

To note about this clone: Other nucleotide sequences from this sample produce the same CDR3. V and J are TRBV27 and TRBJ2-2, with D tentatively TRBD2 (5 bases). Trimming stripped 3 bases from V and 6 bases from J, with 8 bases between. Germline loops: CDR1 MNHEY, CDR2 SMNVEV (reference sequence). The CDR3 totals 13 residues. The CDR3 loop reads CASSLRVAGELFF. CDR3 bases: TGTGCCAGCAGTTTGAGGGTGGCCGGGGAGCTGTTTTTT.

The rearrangement links TRBV11-2 to TRBJ2-1, with D possibly matching TRBD2 (6 bases). The CDR3 has 13 amino acids. Germline V gives CDR1 SGHAT, CDR2 FQNNGV. Between the trimmed V and J ends, which lost 1 base and 6 bases, there was a span of 7 bases. The chain's CDR3 is CASSLASVNEQFF. CDR3 DNA: TGTGCCAGCAGCTTAGCTAGCGTCAATGAGCAGTTCTTC.

The chain couples TRBV7-6 to TRBJ2-7, with D possibly TRBD1 on 5 matching bases. The CDR3 extends over 13 amino acids. V lost 5 bases, J lost 2 bases, and 10 bases lay in between. Germline lookup yields CDR1 SGHVS and CDR2 FNYEAQ. The CDR3 nucleotides are TGTGCCAGCAGCCCAGGGAACACCTACGAGCAGTACTTC. Its protein is CASSPGNTYEQYF.

This chain uses TRBV12-5 with TRBJ1-1; maybe TRBD1 (5 bases). Germline V lookup: CDR1 LGHNT, CDR2 FRNRAP. V shed 9 bases and J shed 3 bases, with 14 bases lying between them. The CDR3 has 13 residues. CDR3 DNA: TGTGCTAGCTCAGGGCGTTGGCACACTGAAGCTTTCTTT. This translates into CASSGRWHTEAFF.

This clone was found a few times. The chain has TRBV4-3 and TRBJ2-5, with 8 bases that match TRBD1. CDR1 is LGHNA and CDR2 is YSLEER in the germline V gene. The CDR3 length is 17 residues. V dropped 0 bases and J dropped 5; count of bases not matched to a gene: 11. CDR3 residues: CASSQEPSGTGAETQYF. CDR3 DNA sequence: TGCGCCAGCAGCCAAGAGCCCTCCGGGACAGGCGCGGAGACCCAGTACTTC.

The chain employs TRBV16 and TRBJ2-7; no definite D call. The CDR3 has 13 amino acids. Trimming cost V 0 bases and J 4 bases, with 7 bases left between them. CDR1 is KGHSY, CDR2 FQNENV, per germline. The CDR3 loop reads CASSQSRAYEQYF. DNA of the CDR3: TGTGCCAGCAGCCAATCGAGAGCGTACGAGCAGTACTTC.

This chain joins TRBV27 and TRBJ1-1; the D is unclear. The germline V and J ends were trimmed by 8 bases and 5 bases, with 18 bases remaining between them. This CDR3 region has 14 residues. CDR1 MNHEY and CDR2 SMNVEV come from the germline V gene (reference sequence). CDR3 in amino acids: CASALQTAGTEAFF. The CDR3, as DNA: TGTGCCAGCGCACTACAGACCGCGGGAACTGAAGCTTTCTTT.

J is TRBJ2-7 and V is TRBV30, with D maybe TRBD2 (6 bases). The CDR3 consists of 12 residues. Trimming stripped 1 base from V and 5 bases from J, with 9 bases between. CDR1 is GTSNPN, CDR2 SVGIG, per germline (reference sequence). As DNA, the CDR3 is TGTGCCTGGAGTGATGGAGGGAACGAGCAGTACTTC. Translated, it gives CAWSDGGNEQYF. The full variable domain, completed using reference TRBV30 and TRBJ2-7, is SQTIHQWPATLVQPVGSPLSLECTVEGTSNPNLYWYRQAAGRGLQLLFYSVGIGQISSEVPQNLSASRPQDRQFILSSKKLLLSDSGFYLCAWSDGGNEQYFGPGTRLTVT.

By share, this clone counts as large (0.1 to 1%). The rearrangement joins TRBV6-1 to TRBJ2-7; TRBD2 is a possible D gene (5 bases). This CDR3 spans 12 amino acids. CDR1 is MNHNS, CDR2 SASEGT, per germline. Trimming shortened V by 6 bases and J by 5 bases, and 11 bases separated the two germline ends. CDR3 coding DNA: TGTGCCAGCAGGGACGGGGTCCACGAGCAGTACTTC. Encoded protein: CASRDGVHEQYF.

V usage is TRBV7-9 and J usage is TRBJ1-2; D is perhaps TRBD1 (6 bases). This CDR3 comprises 13 residues. Germline CDR1 SEHNR, CDR2 FQNEAQ (reference sequence). Deletions cut 10 bases from V and 5 bases from J, with 17 bases between. The CDR3 reads CAIPLRDNYGYTF. The DNA for the CDR3 is TGTGCCATCCCTTTGAGGGACAATTATGGCTACACCTTC.

Regarding this clone: One junction end does not reproduce the germline sequence, and a read error may be involved. Other nucleotide sequences from this sample produce the same CDR3. The chain links TRBV6-1 to TRBJ1-5; the D gene is possibly TRBD1 (6 bases). CDR1 and CDR2 (germline): MNHNS, SASEGT. CDR3 length: 15 amino acids. This CDR3 reads CASSDSGDGNQPQHF. The CDR3 coding sequence is TGTGCCAGCAGTGACTCAGGGGACGGCAACCAGCCCCAGCATTTT.

The chain uses TRBV4-2 and TRBJ2-5, with 9 bases matching TRBD2. Germline V CDR1 and CDR2: LGHNA, YNFKEQ. V lost 1 base to trimming and J lost 3 bases; unmatched junction nucleotides: 6. The CDR3 runs 16 residues. The CDR3, as DNA: TGTGCCAGCAGCCAAGCAGTGGCTAGCGGGGAAGAGACCCAGTACTTC. It yields the protein CASSQAVASGEETQYF.

This chain connects TRBV1 to TRBJ2-2; TRBD2 reflects the table's D call only, with no check against the DNA. TRBV1 is classified as a pseudogene. This CDR3 contains 18 residues. DNA of the CDR3: TGCACCAGCAGCCAAGGGGGTAGCGGGGGGGCTAAAACCGGGGAGCTGTTTTTT. This encodes CTSSQGGSGGAKTGELFF.

The chain recombines TRBV23-1 with TRBJ2-1, with TRBD2 matching over 8 bases. TRBV23-1 qualifies as an ORF whose function is uncertain. J was trimmed by 6 bases and V by 6 bases; bases with no gene match: 13. The CDR3 is 16 residues long. The CDR3 DNA reads as TGCGCCAGCAGAGTCGGGGGCATAGCGGGATGCAATGAGCAGTTCTTC. Protein product: CASRVGGIAGCNEQFF.

V and J are TRBV2 and TRBJ1-4; weak D call: TRBD1 (5 bases). The CDR3 extends over 18 amino acids. V dropped 3 bases and J dropped 0 bases, with 17 bases sitting between them. Germline lookup yields CDR1 SNHLY and CDR2 FYNNEI. The CDR3 DNA reads TGTGCCAGCAGTGACGCTGGGTGGAAGGGGACAACTAATGAAAAACTGTTTTTT. Translated: CASSDAGWKGTTNEKLFF.

This clone has a handful of counts. V usage is TRBV4-3 and J usage is TRBJ1-1; the D is unclear. The V gene's germline CDR1 is LGHNA and CDR2 YSLEER. The CDR3 consists of 15 residues. V dropped 0 bases and J dropped 4 bases, with 12 bases sitting between them. In DNA, the CDR3 is TGCGCCAGCAGCCAAGATGTTGAGGAAGGCACTGAAGCTTTCTTT. Protein product: CASSQDVEEGTEAFF.

This rearrangement joins TRBV5-5 to TRBJ1-2, with 7 nucleotides matching TRBD1. CDR3 length: 16 amino acids. Germline trimming cut 4 bases from V and 6 bases from J; bases unmatched to any gene: 15. Per the germline V gene, CDR1 is SGHKS and CDR2 is YYEKEE (reference sequence). CDR3 residues: CASSPLRAGGPDGYTF. CDR3 sequence (DNA): TGTGCCAGCAGCCCCCTTAGGGCAGGGGGGCCCGATGGCTACACCTTC.

The chain combines TRBV6-1 with TRBJ2-3; 7 bases are a match to TRBD2. Germline loops: CDR1 MNHNS, CDR2 SASEGT. V gave up 8 bases and J gave up 6 bases; unmatched junction bases: 8. The CDR3 sequence is 13 residues long. CDR3 sequence (DNA): TGTGCCAGCCAGCGGGGAGAGTCGGATACGCAGTATTTT. This gives the protein CASQRGESDTQYF.

This clone counts as medium-sized. V is TRBV6-1 and J is TRBJ2-7; tentative D call: TRBD1 (6 bases). Trimming left V 2 bases short and J 1 base short, with 12 bases between. CDR3 length equals 15 residues. CDR1 is MNHNS, CDR2 SASEGT, per germline. The CDR3 region has the DNA TGTGCCAGCAGTGAACGACAGGATGCGTCCTACGAGCAGTACTTC. Protein: CASSERQDASYEQYF.

The chain recombines TRBV2 with TRBJ1-5, with D perhaps matching TRBD1 (6 bases). The CDR3 spans 15 residues. V lost 2 bases and J lost 7, with 15 bases in between. The germline gives CDR1 SNHLY, CDR2 FYNNEI. CDR3 coding DNA: TGTGCCAGCAGTGAAAGGAGGACAGTCGCCCAGCCCCAGCATTTT. This gives the protein CASSERRTVAQPQHF.

This clone is large. J is TRBJ2-2 and V is TRBV6-4; tentatively, D is TRBD1 (5 bases). The germline V gene encodes CDR1 MRHNA and CDR2 SNTAGT. V was pared by 2 bases and J by 4 bases, with 8 bases between. CDR3 size: 14 residues. Here the CDR3 DNA reads TGTGCCAGCAGTGACAGGGGCCCCACCGGGGAGCTGTTTTTT. Translation: CASSDRGPTGELFF.

J is TRBJ1-4 and V is TRBV6-5; perhaps TRBD1 as D (5 bases). This CDR3 region has 13 residues. From germline, CDR1 is MNHEY and CDR2 SVGAGI. Deletions cut 9 bases from V and 5 bases from J, with 13 bases between. CDR3 amino acids: CARAGPPNEKLFF. Here the CDR3 DNA reads TGTGCCAGAGCGGGACCGCCCAATGAAAAACTGTTTTTT.

The chain uses TRBV27 and TRBJ2-7, with TRBD1 identical over 8 bases. The V and J ends lost 4 bases and 3 bases, in that order; junction bases with no gene match: 5. The CDR3 totals 14 residues. Germline CDR1 MNHEY, CDR2 SMNVEV (reference sequence). CDR3 nucleotide sequence: TGTGCCAGCAGTTCGGGACAGGAAATCTACGAGCAGTACTTC. This translates into CASSSGQEIYEQYF.

The chain is built from TRBV15 and TRBJ1-3; TRBD1 might be the D (5 bases). Trimming took off 0 bases at V and 4 bases at J, with 13 bases between the two ends. The CDR3 is 16 residues long. CDR1 LNHNV and CDR2 YYDKDF come from the germline V gene (reference sequence). The CDR3, as DNA: TGTGCCACCAGCAGAGATCGAGCAGGGCTAGGAAACACCATATATTTT. It specifies CATSRDRAGLGNTIYF.